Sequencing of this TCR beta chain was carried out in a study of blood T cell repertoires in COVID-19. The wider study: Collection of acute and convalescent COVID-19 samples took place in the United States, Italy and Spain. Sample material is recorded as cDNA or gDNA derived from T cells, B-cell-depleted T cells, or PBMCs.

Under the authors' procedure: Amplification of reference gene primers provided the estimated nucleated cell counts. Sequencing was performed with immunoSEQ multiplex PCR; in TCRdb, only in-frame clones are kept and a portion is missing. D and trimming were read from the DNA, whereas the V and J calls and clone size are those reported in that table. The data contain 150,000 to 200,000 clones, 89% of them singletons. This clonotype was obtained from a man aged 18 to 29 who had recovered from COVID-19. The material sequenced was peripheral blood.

The CDR3 DNA sequence: TGTGCCAGCAGTTCCACTACAGGGGGTTTGGAGAACACTGAAGCTTTCTTT. It is translated as CASSSTTGGLENTEAFF. V gene TRBV27 combines with J gene TRBJ1-1, with 8 bases fitting TRBD1. With 4 bases clipped from V and 1 base from J, the junction kept 11 bases outside the gene matches. Germline-derived CDR1 and CDR2 are MNHEY and SMNVEV (reference sequence). This CDR3 contains 17 residues.